These 15 T cell receptor beta chains originate from one sample sequenced in a study of shared clonotypes between healthy human individuals. Repertoires were generated with immunoSEQ multiplex PCR, while TCRdb's copy carries only in-frame clones and drops some. The top ten hold 0.45% of the sample, which has roughly 1.5 million clones, 95% to 99% seen once. The sample taken for sequencing was naive CD4+ T cells sorted from blood. The subset: CD45RA+ positively selected. The receptors originated from a man under 40 in good health.

J is TRBJ1-1 and V is TRBV14; D not resolved. Germline CDR1 and CDR2: SGHDN and FVKESK. Trimming cost V 2 bases and J 5 bases, with 9 bases left between them. The CDR3 consists of 13 residues. CDR3 in DNA: TGTGCCAGCAGCCAACTTGGACGGACTGAAGCTTTCTTT. It specifies CASSQLGRTEAFF.

Comment on this clone: At the DNA level, this CDR3 is encoded by other sequences in the same sample as well. The chain has TRBV7-2 and TRBJ2-1; a possible D gene is TRBD2 (5 bases). Trimming pared 0 bases from V and 4 bases from J, leaving 10 bases between. This CDR3 comprises 15 residues. Germline V gives CDR1 SGHTA, CDR2 FQGNSA. CDR3 DNA: TGTGCCAGCAGCTTAGCGGGAGCTTTGTACAATGAGCAGTTCTTC. Its protein product is CASSLAGALYNEQFF.

CDR3 protein: CASSQDLASRTYGYTF. Written as DNA, the CDR3 is TGCGCCAGCAGCCAAGATCTAGCCTCTCGGACCTATGGCTACACCTTC. The chain carries TRBV4-1 and TRBJ1-2, with D unclear. Germline CDR1 and CDR2: MGHRA and YSYEKL. This CDR3 is built from 16 residues. The V end was cut by 0 bases, the J end by 4 bases, with 15 bases between.

The chain uses TRBV10-3 and TRBJ1-4; possibly TRBD1 for D (6 bases). The CDR3 has 15 residues. Trimming removed 6 bases from V and 0 bases from J, with 11 bases in between. Germline V gene data show CDR1 as ENHRY and CDR2 as SYGVKD. The CDR3 spells CAISQGFATNEKLFF. CDR3 DNA: TGTGCCATCAGCCAGGGGTTCGCAACTAATGAAAAACTGTTTTTT.

The chain recombines TRBV25-1 with TRBJ2-3, with 7 positions matching TRBD2. Germline values: CDR1 MGHDK, CDR2 SYGVNS. The CDR3 totals 15 residues. Trimming took 1 base from V and 4 from J; bases not matched to a gene: 5. CDR3 DNA sequence: TGTGCCAGCAGTGAATTTGCGGGAGCGGCAGATACGCAGTATTTT. Amino acid sequence: CASSEFAGAADTQYF.

This clone has a single count. The rearrangement links TRBV15 to TRBJ2-7, with TRBD1 identical over 7 bases. Germline V gene data show CDR1 as LNHNV and CDR2 as YYDKDF (reference sequence). V lost 0 bases and J lost 1; bases outside the gene matches: 6. The CDR3 totals 16 residues. For the CDR3, the DNA is TGTGCCACCAGCAGAGAAACAGGGGTATCTTCCTACGAGCAGTACTTC. As protein: CATSRETGVSSYEQYF.

The genes are TRBV29-1 and TRBJ2-5; 8 bases fit TRBD1. The CDR3 consists of 17 residues. After removal of 4 bases from V and 5 bases from J, the junction contained 18 bases not matched to a gene. CDR1 SQVTM and CDR2 ANQGSEA come from the germline V gene. The CDR3 DNA reads TGCAGCGTTGGCGGTGGCAGGGGGCATCGTTGGGAGGAGACCCAGTACTTC. Encoded protein: CSVGGGRGHRWEETQYF.

The gene calls are TRBV28 and TRBJ2-3; 10 positions match TRBD2. The CDR3 length is 17 residues. Trimming took 4 bases from V and 2 from J; bases not matched to a gene: 9. Germline V gene data show CDR1 as MDHEN and CDR2 as SYDVKM. The CDR3 region has the DNA TGTGCCAGCAGTTCACGACTAGCGGGCCCAGACACAGATACGCAGTATTTT. It codes for CASSSRLAGPDTDTQYF.

The V and J genes are TRBV7-9 and TRBJ1-1; no reliable D call. Germline V CDR1 and CDR2: SEHNR, FQNEAQ (reference sequence). The CDR3 is 14 amino acids. Trimming removed 5 bases at V and 8 bases at J, with 18 bases between. This CDR3 is CASSPVGGRPEAFF. CDR3 coding DNA: TGTGCCAGCAGCCCCGTCGGCGGACGGCCCGAAGCTTTCTTT.

The chain couples TRBV20-1 to TRBJ1-1; unclear D gene. Germline V gene sequence: CDR1 DFQATT, CDR2 SNEGSKA (reference sequence). This CDR3 is built from 11 residues. Trimming removed 1 base at V and 10 bases at J, with 10 bases between. CDR3 DNA sequence: TGCAGTGCTAGAGCCTTGAAGAGAGCTTTCTTT. It translates to CSARALKRAFF.

The V call is TRBV2, the J call TRBJ2-5; D remains ambiguous. This CDR3 is 13 amino acids long. The germline V gene encodes CDR1 SNHLY and CDR2 FYNNEI. V gave up 6 bases and J gave up 1 base, with 9 bases separating them. Here the CDR3 reads CASRIGAQETQYF. In nucleotides, the CDR3 is TGTGCCAGCAGGATAGGAGCCCAAGAGACCCAGTACTTC. Supplemented by reference TRBV2 and TRBJ2-5, the full variable domain reads EPEVTQTPSHQVTQMGQEVILRCVPISNHLYFYWYRQILGQKVEFLVSFYNNEISEKSEIFDDQFSVERPDGSNFTLKIRSTKLEDSAMYFCASRIGAQETQYFGPGTRLLVL.

This sequence joins TRBV6-5 and TRBJ2-7; 7 nucleotides match TRBD2. The length of the CDR3 is 14 residues. Looked up from germline, CDR1 is MNHEY and CDR2 is SVGAGI. Germline trimming cut 7 bases from V and 0 bases from J; bases unmatched to any gene: 6. CDR3 in amino acids: CASTLAESSYEQYF. The CDR3 nucleotides are TGTGCCAGCACCCTAGCGGAGAGCTCCTACGAGCAGTACTTC.

The chain carries TRBV18 and TRBJ1-1; D is uncertain. This CDR3 is built from 15 residues. Germline lookup yields CDR1 KGHSH and CDR2 LQKENI. Trimming left V 1 base short and J 2 bases short, with 11 bases between. The CDR3: CASSPQVTSNTEAFF. DNA of the CDR3: TGTGCCAGCTCACCACAGGTGACCAGCAACACTGAAGCTTTCTTT.

The CDR3 DNA follows: TGCGCCAGCAGTACCCCCGCTGAGACAGGCAGGAGGGAGCAGTACTTC. The encoded protein is CASSTPAETGRREQYF. The genes are TRBV10-2 and TRBJ2-7; tentatively, D is TRBD1 (6 bases). V was pared by 5 bases and J by 7 bases, with 24 bases between. Germline CDR1 reads WSHSY; CDR2 reads SAAADI. CDR3 length: 16 amino acids.

The chain joins TRBV28 to TRBJ2-7, with D maybe TRBD2 (6 bases). Per the germline V gene, CDR1 is MDHEN and CDR2 is SYDVKM. V was shortened by 6 bases and J by 6 bases, with 15 bases between the two germline ends. The CDR3 runs to 13 residues. CDR3 in DNA: TGTGCCAGCAGGGGCGGAGGGTGGCGCGAGCAGTACTTC. It specifies CASRGGGWREQYF. Drawing the rest from reference TRBV28 and TRBJ2-7, the complete variable domain is DVKVTQSSRYLVKRTGEKVFLECVQDMDHENMFWYRQDPGLGLRLIYFSYDVKMKEKGDIPEGYSVSREKKERFSLILESASTNQTSMYLCASRGGGWREQYFGPGTRLTVT.